This paragraph reports one T cell receptor (beta chain). The antigen remains undetermined. These data come from a study of cytomegalovirus exposure and HLA in healthy donors. Notes on the study in general: Whilst most TCR sequences proved rare, a subset of public TCRs occurred across many donors.

Per germline, CDR1 SGHTA and CDR2 FQGTGA. CDR3 length equals 15 residues. After removal of 4 bases from V and 4 bases from J, the junction contained 7 bases not matched to a gene. Libraries were prepared by immunoSEQ multiplex PCR; TCRdb keeps only in-frame clonotypes and omits some of them. The data show more than 95,000 clones, roughly 95% seen once. The origin of this receptor is a man aged 18 to 29 in good health and CMV-seronegative. Source material: PBMCs. The chain is built from TRBV7-3 and TRBJ2-3; 8 positions match TRBD2. CDR3 protein: CASSSNLGLADTQYF. As DNA, the CDR3 is TGTGCCAGCAGCTCCAATTTGGGACTAGCAGATACGCAGTATTTT.